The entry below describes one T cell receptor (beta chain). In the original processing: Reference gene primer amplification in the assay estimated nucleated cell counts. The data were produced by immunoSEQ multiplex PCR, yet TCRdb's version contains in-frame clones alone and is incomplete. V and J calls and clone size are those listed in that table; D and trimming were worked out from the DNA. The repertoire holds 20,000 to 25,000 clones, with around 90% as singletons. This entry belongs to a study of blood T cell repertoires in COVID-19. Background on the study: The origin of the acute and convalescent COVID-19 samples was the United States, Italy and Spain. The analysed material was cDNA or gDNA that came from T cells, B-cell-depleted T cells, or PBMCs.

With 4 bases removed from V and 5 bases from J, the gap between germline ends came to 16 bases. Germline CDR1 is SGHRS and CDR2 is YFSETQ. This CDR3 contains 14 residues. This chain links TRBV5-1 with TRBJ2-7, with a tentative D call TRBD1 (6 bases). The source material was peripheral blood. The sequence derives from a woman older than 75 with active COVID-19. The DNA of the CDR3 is TGCGCCAGCAGCCCTTCCCCAGGGGTCAACGAGCAGTACTTC. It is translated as CASSPSPGVNEQYF.